This T cell receptor (beta chain) derives from a study of T cell responses to AZD1222 COVID-19 vaccine. General study results and limits: Females made up more of the donors, who were largely white British, and clonal diversity may have come out too low.

This clone was picked up a small number of times. Its antigen remains unknown. V gave up 5 bases and J gave up 7 bases; unmatched junction bases: 5. Germline lookup yields CDR1 MDHEN and CDR2 SYDVKM. This CDR3 is 14 amino acids long. This table comes from immunoSEQ multiplex PCR, and its TCRdb copy is limited to in-frame clones, with some not included. There are 150,000 to 200,000 clones in the sample; 80% to 95% occur only once, and less than 1.5% lies in the top ten. The source was peripheral blood, collected 28 days after the second AZD1222 dose. The receptor was derived from an adult who received the AZD1222 COVID-19 vaccine. J is TRBJ2-7 and V is TRBV28; 13 bases fit TRBD2. The CDR3 DNA reads as TGTGCCAGCAGTCGACTAGCGGGAGGAGGTGAGCAGTACTTC. Amino acids: CASSRLAGGGEQYF.